The 12 T cell receptor beta chains presented below share a single source sample, sequenced in a study of T cell responses to AZD1222 COVID-19 vaccine. Generated by immunoSEQ multiplex PCR, the TCRdb table keeps only in-frame clones and is missing some. Of 130,000 to 150,000 clones in the sample, just over 90% were seen once. The sequenced sample was peripheral blood, obtained on day 0 of AZD1222 vaccination. The receptors shown here come from an adult in good health.

This clone appeared a single time. The chain couples TRBV10-3 to TRBJ2-1, with 8 bases identical to TRBD2. Germline V CDR1 and CDR2: ENHRY, SYGVKD. This CDR3 has 16 amino acids. V was clipped by 2 bases and J by 1 base; unmatched bases: 4. CDR3 nucleotides: TGTGCCATCAGTGAGAGGCTAGCGGGTTCCTACAATGAGCAGTTCTTC. Residues: CAISERLAGSYNEQFF.

Only one count was recorded for this clone. This chain connects TRBV18 to TRBJ2-1, with 11 positions matching TRBD1. The germline gives CDR1 KGHSH, CDR2 LQKENI. The CDR3 spans 17 residues. Trimming removed 3 bases from V and 2 bases from J; junction bases left unmatched: 6. Here the CDR3 reads CASSPKGGQGAYNEQFF. Here the CDR3 DNA reads TGTGCCAGCTCACCTAAGGGGGGACAGGGGGCCTACAATGAGCAGTTCTTC.

The chain is built from TRBV29-1 and TRBJ2-7, with unresolved D. Deletions cut 4 bases from V and 3 bases from J, with 10 bases between. The CDR3 consists of 12 residues. Germline V gene data show CDR1 as SQVTM and CDR2 as ANQGSEA. The CDR3 DNA follows: TGCAGCGTTGGTCTAGACCGCTACGAGCAGTACTTC. Its protein is CSVGLDRYEQYF.

This clone was detected only once. The gene calls are TRBV7-8 and TRBJ1-5; 7 nucleotides line up with TRBD1. The CDR3 spans 13 residues. Per the germline V gene, CDR1 is SGHVS and CDR2 is FQNEAQ. J was trimmed by 7 bases and V by 5 bases; bases with no gene match: 5. DNA of the CDR3: TGTGCCAGCAGCAGGGACAGTTTACAGCCCCAGCATTTT. It is translated as CASSRDSLQPQHF. Using reference TRBV7-8 and TRBJ1-5 for the parts outside the CDR3, the full variable domain is GAGVSQSPRYKVAKRGQDVALRCDPISGHVSLFWYQQALGQGPEFLTYFQNEAQLDKSGLPSDRFFAERPEGSVSTLKIQRTQQEDSAVYLCASSRDSLQPQHFGDGTRLSIL.

This chain links TRBV15 with TRBJ1-2; 7 bases map to TRBD1. CDR1 is LNHNV and CDR2 is YYDKDF in the germline V gene (reference sequence). V lost 1 base, J lost 2 bases, and 16 bases stayed unmatched. The CDR3 contains 19 residues. The DNA of the CDR3 is TGTGCCACCAGCAGAGTCCCAGGACAGGAGGTAACTTTGAACTATGGCTACACCTTC. Residues: CATSRVPGQEVTLNYGYTF.

The rearrangement uses TRBV2 and TRBJ1-1, with 9 bases aligning to TRBD1. After removal of 2 bases from V and 4 bases from J, the junction contained 8 bases not matched to a gene. The CDR3 is made up of 16 amino acids. Germline CDR1 reads SNHLY; CDR2 reads FYNNEI. The CDR3: CASSEYGDRERTEAFF. The CDR3 DNA reads TGTGCCAGCAGTGAATACGGGGACAGGGAACGCACTGAAGCTTTCTTT. The entire variable domain, with the rest obtained from reference TRBV2 and TRBJ1-1, is as follows: EPEVTQTPSHQVTQMGQEVILRCVPISNHLYFYWYRQILGQKVEFLVSFYNNEISEKSEIFDDQFSVERPDGSNFTLKIRSTKLEDSAMYFCASSEYGDRERTEAFFGQGTRLTVV.

The CDR3 region is CASSQEGGQGDSGYTF. In DNA form, the CDR3 reads TGTGCCAGCAGCCAAGAAGGTGGACAGGGAGATTCTGGCTACACCTTC. V is TRBV4-2 and J is TRBJ1-2; 8 bases line up with TRBD1. CDR1 and CDR2 from the germline V gene are LGHNA and YNFKEQ. V shed 0 bases and J 7 bases; nucleotides not matched to a gene: 10. This CDR3 spans 16 amino acids.

CDR3 sequence (DNA): TGTGCCAGTAGTAACATCCAAGAGACCCAGTACTTC. Encoded protein: CASSNIQETQYF. The J gene is TRBJ2-5, the V gene TRBV19; D uncertain. Germline V gene data show CDR1 as LNHDA and CDR2 as SQIVND (reference sequence). CDR3 size: 12 residues. The V end was cut by 4 bases, the J end by 1 base, with 4 bases between.

J is TRBJ2-5 and V is TRBV5-4, with D uncertain. Per the germline V gene, CDR1 is SGHNT and CDR2 is YYREEE (reference sequence). The CDR3 is made up of 15 amino acids. Trimming cost V 6 bases and J 5 bases, with 20 bases left between them. CDR3 protein: CASIKSVGQMETQYF. In DNA, the CDR3 is TGTGCCAGCATTAAATCAGTCGGGCAAATGGAGACCCAGTACTTC. The complete variable domain, with remaining parts taken from reference TRBV5-4 and TRBJ2-5, reads ETGVTQSPTHLIKTRGQQVTLRCSSQSGHNTVSWYQQALGQGPQFIFQYYREEENGRGNFPPRFSGLQFPNYSSELNVNALELDDSALYLCASIKSVGQMETQYFGPGTRLLVL.

This clone was seen only a few times. The V and J genes are TRBV27 and TRBJ2-3; 14 bases agree with TRBD2. The CDR3 totals 18 residues. Unmatched junction bases numbered 7, after V lost 5 bases and J lost 0 bases. The germline V gene has CDR1 MNHEY and CDR2 SMNVEV (reference sequence). The CDR3 nucleotides read TGTGCCAGCAGTCCAGGACTAGCGGGGGGCCGTAGCACAGATACGCAGTATTTT. Its protein is CASSPGLAGGRSTDTQYF.

The rearrangement joins TRBV4-2 to TRBJ1-2, with a weak D call TRBD1 (5 bases). There are 14 residues in the CDR3. V was cut by 1 base and J by 9 bases, with 15 bases left in between. CDR1 is LGHNA, CDR2 YNFKEQ, per germline. Written as DNA, the CDR3 is TGTGCCAGCAGCCAAGGGGACTCACAGGAGCGCTACACCTTC. This codes for CASSQGDSQERYTF.

The gene calls are TRBV18 and TRBJ1-5; tentatively, D is TRBD1 (5 bases). Germline-derived CDR1 and CDR2 are KGHSH and LQKENI. This CDR3 is built from 15 residues. V was pared by 3 bases and J by 2 bases, with 11 bases between. CDR3 region: CASSPTGQGNQPQHF. DNA for the CDR3: TGTGCCAGCTCACCTACAGGACAAGGCAATCAGCCCCAGCATTTT. The full variable domain, rest sourced from reference TRBV18 and TRBJ1-5, is NAGVMQNPRHLVRRRGQEARLRCSPMKGHSHVYWYRQLPEEGLKFMVYLQKENIIDESGMPKERFSAEFPKEGPSILRIQQVVRGDSAAYFCASSPTGQGNQPQHFGDGTRLSIL.